Listed here is a single T cell receptor beta chain. Its antigen remains unknown. The method was immunoSEQ multiplex PCR; TCRdb's version includes in-frame clones alone and lacks a portion of them. The profile covers some 1.5 million clones, with 98% appearing a single time and less than 0.55% taken by the ten largest. This sample is part of a study of shared clonotypes between healthy human individuals. Germline V lookup: CDR1 SGDLS, CDR2 YYNGEE. With 4 bases removed from V and 0 bases from J, the gap between germline ends came to 8 bases. CDR3 length equals 14 residues. General study results and limits: The expectation was that sequencing depth would affect clonotype sharing among donors. Sorted-subset samples were not fully sequenced, rarefaction indicated. Shared across several donors were roughly 4.8% of the naive CD4 clonotypes.

The clonotype was recovered from a man younger than 40 in good health. The sequenced sample consisted of naive CD4+ T cells sorted from blood. As to subset: CD45RA+ positively selected. The rearrangement uses TRBV9 and TRBJ1-5; D unclear. CDR3 residues: CASSQDSSNQPQHF. DNA for the CDR3: TGTGCCAGCAGCCAGGACTCTAGCAATCAGCCCCAGCATTTT.